This is a list of T cell receptor beta chains from one sample in a study of sequential checkpoint blockade in melanoma. Profiled with immunoSEQ multiplex PCR; TCRdb holds only in-frame clones, not every one. The sample lists about 20,000 clones, 65% to 90% occurring once. The source material was CD8+ T cells sorted from blood (inferred from file names), sampled from a patient given nivolumab and ipilimumab in sequence. These receptors all come from a human donor with melanoma. Both conserved end residues are part of each CDR3. A D gene is named only where the DNA matches it firmly.

D gene,V gene,CDR3 protein
TRBD1,TRBV7-9,CASSPGDRGRNEKLFF
.,TRBV2,CASRGVQGTGNQPQHF
TRBD1,TRBV27,CASSLTGQDNYEQYF
TRBD1,TRBV6-5,CASSTGQFNEKLFF
.,TRBV28,CASSLSQVFYEETQYF
.,TRBV5-1,CASSLRQDGNEQYF
TRBD1,TRBV28,CASSIRGTVNTEAFF
.,TRBV4-1,CASSQDYRVLGGYTF
TRBD1,TRBV5-6,CASRTTGVEAFF
.,TRBV27,CASSLSILSVNTEAFF
TRBD1,TRBV15,CATSRGQGYLNTEAFF
TRBD1,TRBV6-6,CASSYGTDNSPLHF
TRBD2,TRBV28,CASSFTSGGYEQYF
TRBD2,TRBV4-2,CASSQEGGTGELFF
.,TRBV4-1,CASSRTENTEAFF
.,TRBV29-1,CSVAKNTGELFF
.,TRBV4-1,CASSLKGQGGNTEAFF
.,TRBV4-3,CASSQVERVTYNSPLHF
TRBD1,TRBV4-3,CASSQEWTGPSYEQYF
.,TRBV4-2,CASSQGGGMSPLHF
.,TRBV7-9,CASSLDAGSYEQYF
.,TRBV6-1,CASGGTSFSNQPQHF
TRBD2,TRBV5-4,CASSPLPATGGPRNEQFF
TRBD2,TRBV5-4,CASSLSSGGNTGELFF
TRBD1,TRBV9,CASSVFGQDYEQYF
.,TRBV9,CASSAEALNEKLFF
.,TRBV4-1,CASSQEGGAWETQYF
TRBD1,TRBV5-4,CASSLRQGAEEQYF
.,TRBV4-3,CASSQDLRGQRNTEAFF
TRBD1,TRBV27,CASSTTGGAWKTQYF
.,TRBV9,CASSVATEAFF
TRBD1,TRBV5-1,CASSQIEGQLYNEQFF
.,TRBV28,CASSTLAGVRGPQETQYF
.,TRBV4-3,CASSQAGGRSYNEQFF
TRBD2,TRBV10-3,CAIRTSGAQETQYF
.,TRBV4-2,CASSLVQGPGEQYF
TRBD1,TRBV19,CASSAGTGFEQYF
.,TRBV4-1,CASSQDIPVLSTDTQYF
TRBD1,TRBV13,CASSLEGQGIGSPLHF
.,TRBV7-8,CASSTSGGTNTEAFF
TRBD1,TRBV5-4,CASSYGDSYSYEQYF
TRBD2,TRBV9,CASSPLAGAIYEQYF
.,TRBV25-1,CASNRPGSYEQYF
.,TRBV29-1,CSVGQGAASEQYF
TRBD1,TRBV9,CASSPRTGIDTDTQYF
.,TRBV4-3,CASSQDWSGVNQPQHF
.,TRBV30,CAWSDLQGNYEQYF
.,TRBV27,CASSLEIAGDSNQPQHF
.,TRBV7-9,CASSLASGELFF
.,TRBV28,CASSFGSGELFF
.,TRBV7-6,CASSSSTDTQYF
.,TRBV2,CASSELQGREKLFF
TRBD1,TRBV18,CASSRTRVGTVSYSNTGELFF
TRBD2,TRBV4-2,CASSQDAGVYNEQFF
TRBD2,TRBV6-4,CASSDSSGGSYNEQFF
.,TRBV5-4,CASSLRGRGYEQYF
.,TRBV20-1,CSASSSDEQFF